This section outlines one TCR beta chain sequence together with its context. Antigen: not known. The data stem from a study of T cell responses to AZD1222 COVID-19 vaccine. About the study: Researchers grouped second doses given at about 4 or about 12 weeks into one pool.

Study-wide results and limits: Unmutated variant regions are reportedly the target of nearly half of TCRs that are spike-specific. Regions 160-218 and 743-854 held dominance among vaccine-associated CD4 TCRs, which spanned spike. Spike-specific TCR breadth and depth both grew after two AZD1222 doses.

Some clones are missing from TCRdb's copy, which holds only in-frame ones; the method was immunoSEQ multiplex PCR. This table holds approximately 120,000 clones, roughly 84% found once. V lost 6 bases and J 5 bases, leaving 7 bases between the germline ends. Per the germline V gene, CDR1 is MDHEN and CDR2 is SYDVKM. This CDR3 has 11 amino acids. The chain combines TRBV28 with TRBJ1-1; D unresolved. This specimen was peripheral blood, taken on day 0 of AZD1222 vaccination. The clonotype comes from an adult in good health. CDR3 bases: TGTGCCAGCAGGAAGTCGACTGAAGCTTTCTTT. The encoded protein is CASRKSTEAFF.